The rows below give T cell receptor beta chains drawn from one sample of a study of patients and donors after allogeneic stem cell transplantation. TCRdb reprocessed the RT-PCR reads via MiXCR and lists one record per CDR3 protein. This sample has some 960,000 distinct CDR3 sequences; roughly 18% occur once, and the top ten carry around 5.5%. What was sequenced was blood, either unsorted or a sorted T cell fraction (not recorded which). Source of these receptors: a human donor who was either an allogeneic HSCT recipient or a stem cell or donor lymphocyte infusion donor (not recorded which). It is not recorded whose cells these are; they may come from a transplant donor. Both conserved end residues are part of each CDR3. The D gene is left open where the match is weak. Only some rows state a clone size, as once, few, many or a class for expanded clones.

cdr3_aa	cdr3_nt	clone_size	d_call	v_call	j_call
CASSSPDWLTYNEQFF	TGTGCCAGCAGCTCTCCGGACTGGCTGACCTACAATGAGCAGTTCTTC	.	.	TRBV28	TRBJ2-1
CATSREPRGLEQYF	TGTGCCACCAGCAGAGAGCCCCGAGGGCTCGAGCAGTACTTC	.	.	TRBV15	TRBJ2-7
CASSLYETGLTVPGELFF	TGTGCCAGCAGCTTATACGAGACGGGACTCACGGTTCCCGGGGAGCTGTTTTTT	few	.	TRBV11-1	TRBJ2-2
CASSISRGASTDTQYF	TGTGCCAGCAGCATCTCTAGGGGGGCTAGCACAGATACGCAGTATTTT	.	.	TRBV7-9	TRBJ2-3
CASSPRGDSSYEQYF	TGTGCCAGCAGCCCACGGGGGGACAGTTCCTACGAGCAGTACTTC	few	.	TRBV7-9	TRBJ2-7
CASSQDGGFYEQYF	TGCGCCAGCAGCCAAGACGGCGGCTTTTACGAGCAGTACTTC	few	.	TRBV4-1	TRBJ2-7
CSVHSPYYEQFF	TGCAGCGTCCACTCCCCCTACTACGAGCAGTTCTTC	.	.	TRBV29-1	TRBJ2-1
CASSPPIGEQYF	TGTGCCAGCAGCCCTCCGATCGGGGAGCAGTACTTC	few	.	TRBV7-2	TRBJ2-7
CASSLGLASDYEQYF	TGTGCCAGCAGCCTCGGACTAGCAAGCGACTACGAGCAGTACTTC	.	TRBD2	TRBV4-2	TRBJ2-7
CSVEGTDEYTDTQYF	TGCAGCGTTGAAGGGACAGACGAATACACAGATACGCAGTATTTT	few	.	TRBV29-1	TRBJ2-3
CSAREPDTQYF	TGCAGTGCTAGAGAACCAGATACGCAGTATTTT	.	.	TRBV20-1	TRBJ2-3
CASSEVEWSYEQFF	TGTGCCAGCAGTGAGGTAGAGTGGTCCTATGAGCAGTTCTTC	few	.	TRBV2	TRBJ2-1
CASSLNSWGKQYF	TGTGCCAGCAGCTTAAACTCTTGGGGGAAGCAGTACTTC	.	.	TRBV7-2	TRBJ2-7
CASSATGGVAQHF	TGTGCCAGCAGTGCCACAGGGGGGGTGGCCCAGCATTTT	.	TRBD1	TRBV2	TRBJ1-5
CASSLGTGQGETQYF	TGTGCCAGCAGCTTAGGGACAGGGCAGGGAGAGACCCAGTACTTC	few	TRBD1	TRBV7-6	TRBJ2-5
CASNVDSGANVLTF	TGTGCCAGCAACGTAGACTCTGGGGCCAACGTCCTGACTTTC	many	.	TRBV6-1	TRBJ2-6
CASSLRGQGRVNEQFF	TGTGCCAGCAGCTTAAGGGGTCAGGGGAGAGTCAATGAGCAGTTCTTC	.	.	TRBV7-6	TRBJ2-1
CSVEDSTNYGYTF	TGCAGCGTTGAGGACAGTACCAACTATGGCTACACCTTC	many	.	TRBV29-1	TRBJ1-2
CSARGFGRTDTQYF	TGCAGTGCTAGAGGGTTCGGACGCACAGATACGCAGTATTTT	few	.	TRBV20-1	TRBJ2-3
CASRTYDEKLFF	TGTGCCAGCAGGACGTACGATGAAAAACTGTTTTTT	few	.	TRBV2	TRBJ1-4
CASRADLNTEAFF	TGTGCCAGCAGGGCGGATTTGAACACTGAAGCTTTCTTT	many	.	TRBV25-1	TRBJ1-1
CASSLLASRALGDTQYF	TGTGCCAGCAGTTTACTCGCTAGCAGGGCACTAGGAGATACGCAGTATTTT	few	.	TRBV27	TRBJ2-3
CASSLDLSRMVNEQFF	TGTGCCAGCAGCTTAGATCTGAGCCGGATGGTCAATGAGCAGTTCTTC	few	.	TRBV7-2	TRBJ2-1
CASSYSASGWDTQYF	TGTGCCAGCAGTTACTCGGCCTCAGGGTGGGATACGCAGTATTTT	.	.	TRBV6-5	TRBJ2-3
CASSAPGDRMDIQYF	TGTGCCAGCAGTGCCCCGGGGGACAGGATGGACATTCAGTACTTC	.	TRBD1	TRBV6-1	TRBJ2-4
CASSLEGGTGVKLFF	TGCGCCAGCAGCTTGGAAGGGGGGACAGGCGTAAAACTGTTTTTT	few	TRBD1	TRBV5-1	TRBJ1-4
CASSSPASKDTQYF	TGTGCCAGCAGCTCCCCCGCCAGCAAGGATACGCAGTATTTT	.	.	TRBV7-3	TRBJ2-3
CASSPGASGSGETQYF	TGCGCCAGCAGCCCGGGGGCTAGCGGGAGTGGAGAGACCCAGTACTTC	.	TRBD2	TRBV5-1	TRBJ2-5
CSARDPLTASYEQYF	TGCAGTGCTAGAGACCCCCTAACGGCCAGCTACGAGCAGTACTTC	.	.	TRBV20-1	TRBJ2-7
CASSLEMTSGRVEQFF	TGCGCCAGCAGCTTGGAGATGACTAGCGGGAGGGTTGAGCAGTTCTTC	.	TRBD2	TRBV5-1	TRBJ2-1
CASSPSPRMRIYGYTF	TGTGCCAGCAGCCCTAGCCCCCGGATGAGAATCTATGGCTACACCTTC	.	.	TRBV6-2/TRBV6-3	TRBJ1-2
CSARAASGGGSDTQYF	TGCAGTGCTAGAGCGGCTAGCGGGGGAGGGTCGGATACGCAGTATTTT	few	TRBD2	TRBV20-1	TRBJ2-3
CASSLEGLADTQYF	TGCGCCAGCAGCTTGGAGGGTTTAGCAGATACGCAGTATTTT	few	.	TRBV5-1	TRBJ2-3